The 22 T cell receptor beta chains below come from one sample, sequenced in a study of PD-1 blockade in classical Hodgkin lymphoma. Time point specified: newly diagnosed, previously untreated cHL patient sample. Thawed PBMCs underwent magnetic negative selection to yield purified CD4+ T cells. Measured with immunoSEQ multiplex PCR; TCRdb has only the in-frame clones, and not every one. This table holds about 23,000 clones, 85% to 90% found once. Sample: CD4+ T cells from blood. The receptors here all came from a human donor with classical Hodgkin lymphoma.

In DNA, the CDR3 is TGTGCCAGCAGCTTCCGTCCAGGGGGTGTAACTAACTATGGCTACACCTTC. Translated: CASSFRPGGVTNYGYTF. This sequence joins TRBV5-4 and TRBJ1-2; 7 bases map to TRBD1. After removal of 2 bases from V and 0 bases from J, the junction contained 10 bases not matched to a gene. Germline V gene sequence: CDR1 SGHNT, CDR2 YYREEE (reference sequence). CDR3 size: 17 residues.

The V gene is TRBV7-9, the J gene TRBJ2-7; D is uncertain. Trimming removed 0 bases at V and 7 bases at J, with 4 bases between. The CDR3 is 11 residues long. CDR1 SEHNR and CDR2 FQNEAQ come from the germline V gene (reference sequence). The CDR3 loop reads CASSLALEQYF. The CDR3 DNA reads TGTGCCAGCAGCTTAGCTCTGGAGCAGTACTTC.

CDR3 in amino acids: CASSPYNEQFF. CDR3 coding DNA: TGTGCCAGCAGCCCCTACAATGAGCAGTTCTTC. The chain carries TRBV7-2 and TRBJ2-1; D call uncertain. This CDR3 is built from 11 residues. Germline V gene data show CDR1 as SGHTA and CDR2 as FQGNSA. Trimming removed 5 bases at V and 2 bases at J, with 1 base between.

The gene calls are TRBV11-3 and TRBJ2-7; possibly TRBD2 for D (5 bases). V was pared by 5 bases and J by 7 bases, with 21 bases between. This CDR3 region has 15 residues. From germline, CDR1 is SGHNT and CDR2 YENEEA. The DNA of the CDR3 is TGTGCCAGCAGCCAGACGATGCCGGGGATTGGGGAGCAGTACTTC. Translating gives CASSQTMPGIGEQYF.

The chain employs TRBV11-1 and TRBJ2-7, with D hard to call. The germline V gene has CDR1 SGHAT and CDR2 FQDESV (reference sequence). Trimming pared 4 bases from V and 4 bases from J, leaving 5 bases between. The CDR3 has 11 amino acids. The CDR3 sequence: CASSSQYEQYF. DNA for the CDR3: TGTGCCAGCAGCTCGCAGTACGAGCAGTACTTC.

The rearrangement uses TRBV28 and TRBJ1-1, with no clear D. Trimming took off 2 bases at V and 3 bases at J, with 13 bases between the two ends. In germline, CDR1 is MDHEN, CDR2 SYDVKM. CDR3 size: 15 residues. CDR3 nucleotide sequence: TGTGCCAGCAGTTTAGCTTATCTTCAGGACACTGAAGCTTTCTTT. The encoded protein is CASSLAYLQDTEAFF.

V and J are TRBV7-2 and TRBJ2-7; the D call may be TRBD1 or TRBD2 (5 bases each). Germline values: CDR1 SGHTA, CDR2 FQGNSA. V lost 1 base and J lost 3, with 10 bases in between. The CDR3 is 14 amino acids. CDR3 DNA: TGTGCCAGCAGCTTAGAGGGACCAGACTACGAGCAGTACTTC. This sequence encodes CASSLEGPDYEQYF.

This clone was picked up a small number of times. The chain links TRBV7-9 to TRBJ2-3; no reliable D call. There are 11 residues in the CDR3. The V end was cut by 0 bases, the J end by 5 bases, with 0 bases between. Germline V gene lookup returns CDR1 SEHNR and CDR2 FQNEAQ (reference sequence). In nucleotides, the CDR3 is TGTGCCAGCAGCTTAGCAGATACGCAGTATTTT. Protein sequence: CASSLADTQYF. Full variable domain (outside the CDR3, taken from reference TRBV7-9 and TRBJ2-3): DTGVSQNPRHKITKRGQNVTFRCDPISEHNRLYWYRQTLGQGPEFLTYFQNEAQLEKSRLLSDRFSAERPKGSFSTLEIQRTEQGDSAMYLCASSLADTQYFGPGTRLTVL.

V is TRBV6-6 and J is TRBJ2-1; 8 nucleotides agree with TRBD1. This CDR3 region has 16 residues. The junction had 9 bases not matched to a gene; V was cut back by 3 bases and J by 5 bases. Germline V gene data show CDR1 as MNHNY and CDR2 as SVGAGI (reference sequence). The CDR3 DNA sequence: TGTGCCAGCAGTTATAGGGGGACAGGCTCGGACAATGAGCAGTTCTTC. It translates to CASSYRGTGSDNEQFF.

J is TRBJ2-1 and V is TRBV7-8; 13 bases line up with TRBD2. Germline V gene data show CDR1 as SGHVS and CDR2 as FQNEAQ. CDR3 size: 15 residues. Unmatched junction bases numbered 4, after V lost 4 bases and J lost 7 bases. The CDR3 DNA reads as TGTGCCAGCAGCTCGGGACTAGCGGGATTGAATGAGCAGTTCTTC. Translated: CASSSGLAGLNEQFF.

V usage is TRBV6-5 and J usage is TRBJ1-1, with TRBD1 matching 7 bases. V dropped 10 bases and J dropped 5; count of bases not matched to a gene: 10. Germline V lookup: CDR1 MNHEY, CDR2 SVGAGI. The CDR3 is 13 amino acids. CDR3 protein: CAIRQRGRTEAFF. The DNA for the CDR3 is TGTGCCATCCGACAGAGGGGGCGAACTGAAGCTTTCTTT.

CDR3 nucleotides: TGTGCCAGCAGCCGTACTAGAGAACTCAGGGTTGAGCAGTTCTTC. As protein: CASSRTRELRVEQFF. This chain joins TRBV7-9 and TRBJ2-1; D may correspond to TRBD1 or TRBD2 (5 bases each). V lost 5 bases to trimming and J lost 9 bases, with 20 bases between them. Germline V gene lookup returns CDR1 SEHNR and CDR2 FQNEAQ (reference sequence). The CDR3 length is 15 residues.

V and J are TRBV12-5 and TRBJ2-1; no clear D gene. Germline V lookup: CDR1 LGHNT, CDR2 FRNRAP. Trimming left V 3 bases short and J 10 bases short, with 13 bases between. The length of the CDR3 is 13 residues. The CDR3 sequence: CASGFPGHSEQFF. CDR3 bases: TGTGCTAGTGGTTTCCCAGGCCATTCGGAGCAGTTCTTC.

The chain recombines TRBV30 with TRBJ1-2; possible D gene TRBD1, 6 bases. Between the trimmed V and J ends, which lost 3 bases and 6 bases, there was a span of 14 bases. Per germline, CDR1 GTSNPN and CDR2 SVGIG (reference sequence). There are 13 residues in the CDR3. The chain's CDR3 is CAWRRGGTNGYTF. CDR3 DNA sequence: TGTGCCTGGAGAAGGGGTGGGACAAATGGCTACACCTTC.

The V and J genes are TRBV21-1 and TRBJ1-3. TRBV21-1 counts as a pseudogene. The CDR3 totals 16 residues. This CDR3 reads CASRRGLQHARNTIYF. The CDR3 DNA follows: TGTGCCAGCAGACGAGGACTACAACACGCACGAAACACCATATATTTT.

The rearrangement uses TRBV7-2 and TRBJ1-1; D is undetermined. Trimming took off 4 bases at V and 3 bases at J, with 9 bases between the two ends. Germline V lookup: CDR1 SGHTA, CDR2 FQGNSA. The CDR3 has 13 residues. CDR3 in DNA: TGTGCCAGCAGCTGGGGATTCTACACTGAAGCTTTCTTT. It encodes CASSWGFYTEAFF.

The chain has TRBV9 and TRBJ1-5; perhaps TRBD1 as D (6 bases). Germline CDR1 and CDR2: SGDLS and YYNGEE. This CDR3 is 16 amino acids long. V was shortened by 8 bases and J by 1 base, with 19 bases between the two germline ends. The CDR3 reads CARVGGAEGSNQPQHF. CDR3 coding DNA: TGTGCCAGAGTAGGGGGGGCCGAAGGGAGCAATCAGCCCCAGCATTTT.

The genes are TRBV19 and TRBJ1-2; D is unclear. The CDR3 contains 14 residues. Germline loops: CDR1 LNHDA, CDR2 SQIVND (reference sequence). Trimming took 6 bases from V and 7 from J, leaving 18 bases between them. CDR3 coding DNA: TGTGCCAGTAGATTAGGTGGTGTATTCCGTGGCTACACCTTC. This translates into CASRLGGVFRGYTF.

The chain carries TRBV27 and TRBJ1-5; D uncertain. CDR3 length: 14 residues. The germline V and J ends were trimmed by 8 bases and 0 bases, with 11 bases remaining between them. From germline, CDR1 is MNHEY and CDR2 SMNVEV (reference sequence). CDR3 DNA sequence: TGTGCCAGCGGAAAACGGATTAGCAATCAGCCCCAGCATTTT. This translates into CASGKRISNQPQHF.

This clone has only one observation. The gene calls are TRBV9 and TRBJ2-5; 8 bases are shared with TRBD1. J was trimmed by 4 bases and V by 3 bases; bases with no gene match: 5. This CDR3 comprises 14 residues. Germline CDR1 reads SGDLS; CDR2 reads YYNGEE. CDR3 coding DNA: TGTGCCAGCAGCGGCGGACAGGGTTTAGAGACCCAGTACTTC. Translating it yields CASSGGQGLETQYF.

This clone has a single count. CDR3 in DNA: TGTGCCAGCAAAGACTGGAGGGGGAATAATTCACCCCTCCACTTT. Its protein is CASKDWRGNNSPLHF. The gene calls are TRBV7-9 and TRBJ1-6, with D maybe TRBD1 (6 bases). Germline V gene sequence: CDR1 SEHNR, CDR2 FQNEAQ (reference sequence). V lost 7 bases and J 5 bases, leaving 15 bases between the germline ends. The CDR3 extends over 15 amino acids.

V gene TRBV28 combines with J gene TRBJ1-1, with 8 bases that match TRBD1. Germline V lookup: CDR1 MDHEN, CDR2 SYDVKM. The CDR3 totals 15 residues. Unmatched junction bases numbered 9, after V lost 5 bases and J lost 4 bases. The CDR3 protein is CASSPQTGAGTEAFF. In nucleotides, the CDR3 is TGTGCCAGCAGTCCTCAGACAGGGGCAGGCACTGAAGCTTTCTTT.